This TCR beta chain was sequenced in a study of blood T cells in healthy people across ages. Findings and caveats of the study: Unknown CMV status may confound age-related changes in expanded clones. Greater diversity and more naive CD4+ cells were seen in long-lived donors than in aged donors.

Germline V lookup: CDR1 SGHRS, CDR2 YFSETQ. V shed 1 base and J shed 1 base, with 18 bases lying between them. The CDR3 spans 17 residues. Using a J-beta primer mix together with a sample-barcoded 5' primer, a second PCR was run for roughly 7 to 12 cycles. Each TCR beta cDNA got a 12-nucleotide random molecular identifier. In TCRdb, the 5' RACE reads were re-called with MiXCR into one record per CDR3 protein. The data show about 1.6 million distinct CDR3 sequences, roughly a third seen once. This clonotype was observed a handful of times. Its cognate antigen is unknown. PBMCs were isolated at a quantity of at least 6.5 million per sample.

Sample: blood. The gene calls are TRBV5-1 and TRBJ2-7; D uncertain. The sequence came from a woman in her 30s in good health. The CDR3 protein is CASSLSGLRALSYEQYF. The CDR3, as DNA: TGCGCCAGCAGCTTGTCTGGGCTCCGGGCCCTATCCTACGAGCAGTACTTC. Looking up the rest from reference TRBV5-1 and TRBJ2-7 gives the full variable domain: KAGVTQTPRYLIKTRGQQVTLSCSPISGHRSVSWYQQTPGQGLQFLFEYFSETQRNKGNFPGRFSGRQFSNSRSEMNVSTLELGDSALYLCASSLSGLRALSYEQYFGPGTRLTVT.